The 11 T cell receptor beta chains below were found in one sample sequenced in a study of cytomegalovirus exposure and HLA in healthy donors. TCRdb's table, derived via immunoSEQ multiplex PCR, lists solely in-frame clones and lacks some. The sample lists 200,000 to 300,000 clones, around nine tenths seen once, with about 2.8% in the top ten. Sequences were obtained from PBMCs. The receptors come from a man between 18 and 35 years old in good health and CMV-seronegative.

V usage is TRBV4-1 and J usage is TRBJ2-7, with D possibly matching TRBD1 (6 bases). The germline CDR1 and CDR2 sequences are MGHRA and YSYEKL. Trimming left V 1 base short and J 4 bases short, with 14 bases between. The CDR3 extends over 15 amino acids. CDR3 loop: CASSQAGQGRYEQYF. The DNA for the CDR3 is TGCGCCAGCAGCCAAGCTGGCCAGGGGCGGTACGAGCAGTACTTC.

The CDR3 reads CASSKPTDYNEQFF. For the CDR3, the DNA is TGTGCCAGCAGCAAACCGACAGATTACAATGAGCAGTTCTTC. The rearrangement links TRBV9 to TRBJ2-1; a possible D gene is TRBD1 (5 bases). The CDR3 sequence is 14 residues long. In germline, CDR1 is SGDLS, CDR2 YYNGEE. Trimming left V 4 bases short and J 4 bases short, with 12 bases between.

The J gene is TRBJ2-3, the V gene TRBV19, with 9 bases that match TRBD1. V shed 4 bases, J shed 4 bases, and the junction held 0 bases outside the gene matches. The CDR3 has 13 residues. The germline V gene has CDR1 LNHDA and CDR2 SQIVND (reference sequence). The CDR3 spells CASSRTGADTQYF. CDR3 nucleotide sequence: TGTGCCAGTAGTAGGACAGGGGCAGATACGCAGTATTTT.

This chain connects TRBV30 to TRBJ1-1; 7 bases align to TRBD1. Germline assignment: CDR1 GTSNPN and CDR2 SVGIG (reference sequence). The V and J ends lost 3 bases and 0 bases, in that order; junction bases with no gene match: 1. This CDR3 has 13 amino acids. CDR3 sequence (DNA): TGTGCCTGGAGGGGACAGATGAACACTGAAGCTTTCTTT. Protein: CAWRGQMNTEAFF.

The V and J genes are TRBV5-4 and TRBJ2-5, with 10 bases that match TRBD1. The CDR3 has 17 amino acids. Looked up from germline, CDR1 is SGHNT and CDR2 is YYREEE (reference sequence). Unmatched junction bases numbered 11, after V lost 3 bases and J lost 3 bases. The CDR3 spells CASSSGPRDRGEETQYF. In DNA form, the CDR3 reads TGTGCCAGCAGCTCGGGACCCCGGGACAGGGGAGAAGAGACCCAGTACTTC.

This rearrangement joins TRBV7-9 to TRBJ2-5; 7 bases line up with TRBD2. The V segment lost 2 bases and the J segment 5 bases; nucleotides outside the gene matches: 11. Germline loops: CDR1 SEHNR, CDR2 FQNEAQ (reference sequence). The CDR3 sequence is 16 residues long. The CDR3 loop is CASSLPIGLGAETQYF. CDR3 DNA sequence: TGTGCCAGCAGCTTACCGATCGGACTAGGGGCCGAGACCCAGTACTTC. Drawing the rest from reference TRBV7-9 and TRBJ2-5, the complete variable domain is DTGVSQNPRHKITKRGQNVTFRCDPISEHNRLYWYRQTLGQGPEFLTYFQNEAQLEKSRLLSDRFSAERPKGSFSTLEIQRTEQGDSAMYLCASSLPIGLGAETQYFGPGTRLLVL.

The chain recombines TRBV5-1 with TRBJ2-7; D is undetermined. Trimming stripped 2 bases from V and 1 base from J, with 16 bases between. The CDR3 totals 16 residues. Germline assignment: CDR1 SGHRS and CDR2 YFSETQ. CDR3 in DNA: TGCGCCAGCAGCTTAAGCCGTGCGGCAACTTCCTACGAGCAGTACTTC. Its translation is CASSLSRAATSYEQYF.

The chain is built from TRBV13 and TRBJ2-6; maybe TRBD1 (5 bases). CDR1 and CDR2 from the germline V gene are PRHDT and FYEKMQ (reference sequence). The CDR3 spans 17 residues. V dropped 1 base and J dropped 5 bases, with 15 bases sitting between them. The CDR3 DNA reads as TGTGCCAGCAGCTTAGTAGCAGGGATCGGAAGGGCCAACGTCCTGACTTTC. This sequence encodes CASSLVAGIGRANVLTF. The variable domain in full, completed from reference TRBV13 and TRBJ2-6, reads AAGVIQSPRHLIKEKRETATLKCYPIPRHDTVYWYQQGPGQDPQFLISFYEKMQSDKGSIPDRFSAQQFSDYHSELNMSSLELGDSALYFCASSLVAGIGRANVLTFGAGSRLTVL.

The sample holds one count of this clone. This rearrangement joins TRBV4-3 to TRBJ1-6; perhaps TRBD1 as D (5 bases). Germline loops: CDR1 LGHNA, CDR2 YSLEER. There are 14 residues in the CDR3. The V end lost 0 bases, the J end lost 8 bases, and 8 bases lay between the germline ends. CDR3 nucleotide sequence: TGCGCCAGCAGCCAAGAGGGGCCTTATTCACCCCTCCACTTT. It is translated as CASSQEGPYSPLHF.

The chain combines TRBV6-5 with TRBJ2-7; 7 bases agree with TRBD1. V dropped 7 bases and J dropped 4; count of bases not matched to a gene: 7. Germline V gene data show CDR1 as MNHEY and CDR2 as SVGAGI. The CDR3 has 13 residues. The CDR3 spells CASNSDRPYEQYF. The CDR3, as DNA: TGTGCCAGCAATTCGGACAGGCCTTACGAGCAGTACTTC.

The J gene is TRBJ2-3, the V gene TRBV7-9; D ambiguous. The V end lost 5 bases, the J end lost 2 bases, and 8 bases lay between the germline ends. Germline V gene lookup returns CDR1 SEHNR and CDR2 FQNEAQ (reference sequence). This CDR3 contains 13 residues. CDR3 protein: CASSHSNTDTQYF. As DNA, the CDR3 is TGTGCCAGCAGCCACTCGAACACAGATACGCAGTATTTT.